The 21 T cell receptor beta chains below were found in one sample sequenced in a study of shared clonotypes between healthy human individuals. Here immunoSEQ multiplex PCR was the method, and the copy in TCRdb shows in-frame clones only, minus some. The table lists 2,500,000 or so clones, roughly 92% of them singletons. The specimen was naive CD4+ T cells from PBMCs. Specified subset: CD45RA+ positively selected. These receptor sequences come from a man aged 18 to 30 in good health. Some clones in this sample may be carry-over from other donors' samples.

The rearrangement links TRBV7-2 to TRBJ2-7; 10 nucleotides match TRBD2. Per the germline V gene, CDR1 is SGHTA and CDR2 is FQGNSA. Unmatched junction bases numbered 10, after V lost 5 bases and J lost 0 bases. This CDR3 spans 17 amino acids. The DNA for the CDR3 is TGTGCCAGCAGCATACCTCTACTAGCGGGGAGCTCCTACGAGCAGTACTTC. This encodes CASSIPLLAGSSYEQYF.

This clone was detected once. The chain links TRBV5-1 to TRBJ2-7, with 9 bases identical to TRBD1. J was trimmed by 7 bases and V by 0 bases; bases with no gene match: 8. Looked up from germline, CDR1 is SGHRS and CDR2 is YFSETQ. The CDR3 has 15 amino acids. This CDR3 reads CASSLVGTGYREQYF. DNA of the CDR3: TGCGCCAGCAGCTTGGTGGGGACAGGGTATCGAGAGCAGTACTTC.

V is TRBV7-2 and J is TRBJ2-5; D might be TRBD1 (5 bases). CDR3 length: 15 amino acids. CDR1 and CDR2 from the germline V gene are SGHTA and FQGNSA. The V and J ends lost 2 bases and 2 bases respectively, with 12 bases between them. The CDR3 is CASSLLGQGQETQYF. DNA of the CDR3: TGTGCCAGCAGCTTACTAGGGCAGGGACAAGAGACCCAGTACTTC.

Comment on this clone: This CDR3 is also generated by other DNA sequences in the sample. This CDR3 is CASSLTETQYF. The CDR3 DNA reads as TGTGCCAGCAGTTTAACGGAGACCCAGTACTTC. The chain recombines TRBV28 with TRBJ2-5; no clear D. The CDR3 contains 11 residues. The germline V gene encodes CDR1 MDHEN and CDR2 SYDVKM. The V end was cut by 2 bases, the J end by 5 bases, with 3 bases between.

The chain uses TRBV28 and TRBJ2-7; TRBD1 agrees at 8 bases. Germline-derived CDR1 and CDR2 are MDHEN and SYDVKM. The CDR3 extends over 15 amino acids. Losses at the gene ends were 5 bases for V and 0 bases for J; bases not matched to a gene: 6. CDR3 sequence (DNA): TGTGCCAGCAGTGAAAGGACAGGGCCCTCCTACGAGCAGTACTTC. The encoded protein is CASSERTGPSYEQYF.

The genes are TRBV15 and TRBJ2-7, with unresolved D. The germline V and J ends were trimmed by 5 bases and 0 bases, with 8 bases remaining between them. The length of the CDR3 is 13 residues. From germline, CDR1 is LNHNV and CDR2 YYDKDF (reference sequence). The CDR3 spells CATSPRASYEQYF. The CDR3 bases are TGTGCCACCAGCCCCCGGGCCTCCTACGAGCAGTACTTC.

The chain couples TRBV7-9 to TRBJ1-4, with 9 nucleotides matching TRBD1. Germline V gives CDR1 SEHNR, CDR2 FQNEAQ (reference sequence). V was pared by 1 base and J by 7 bases, with 4 bases of the junction left unmatched. The CDR3 spans 15 residues. The CDR3: CASSLGYRGLEKLFF. The CDR3, as DNA: TGTGCCAGCAGCTTAGGCTACAGGGGGCTTGAAAAACTGTTTTTT.

This clone was picked up one time. The chain joins TRBV14 to TRBJ1-4; no reliable D call. The CDR3 is 14 amino acids. The V end was cut by 1 base, the J end by 6 bases, with 9 bases between. The germline V gene encodes CDR1 SGHDN and CDR2 FVKESK. CDR3 sequence reads: CASSQASTYEKLFF. The DNA for the CDR3 is TGTGCCAGCAGCCAAGCGAGCACTTATGAAAAACTGTTTTTT.

This rearrangement joins TRBV5-1 to TRBJ2-3; possible D gene TRBD2, 5 bases. The V gene lost 0 bases and the J gene lost 0 bases, with 14 bases spanning the gap. CDR3 length: 17 residues. CDR1 is SGHRS and CDR2 is YFSETQ in the germline V gene. As DNA, the CDR3 is TGCGCCAGCAGCTTGGATCGGACTTCCCCGAGCACAGATACGCAGTATTTT. Its translation: CASSLDRTSPSTDTQYF.

This clone was recorded once. The rearrangement links TRBV27 to TRBJ2-7; possible D gene TRBD2, 5 bases. There are 17 residues in the CDR3. Trimming pared 2 bases from V and 0 bases from J, leaving 17 bases between. Germline CDR1 MNHEY, CDR2 SMNVEV (reference sequence). CDR3 region: CASSLLVGRGSSYEQYF. The CDR3 DNA follows: TGTGCCAGCAGTTTACTGGTCGGTCGGGGAAGCTCCTACGAGCAGTACTTC.

The count of this clone is one. The chain recombines TRBV7-8 with TRBJ2-3, with D perhaps matching TRBD2 (5 bases). The CDR3 has 16 residues. CDR1 is SGHVS and CDR2 is FQNEAQ in the germline V gene. V was pared by 5 bases and J by 2 bases, with 17 bases between. The CDR3 sequence: CASSHARLKATDTQYF. The CDR3 nucleotides are TGTGCCAGCAGCCACGCCCGACTAAAGGCCACAGATACGCAGTATTTT.

The chain couples TRBV7-6 to TRBJ1-3; the match to TRBD1 covers 8 bases. Germline values: CDR1 SGHVS, CDR2 FNYEAQ. V was clipped by 4 bases and J by 2 bases; unmatched bases: 4. The CDR3 has 15 residues. CDR3 in amino acids: CASSSSTGAGNTIYF. CDR3 sequence (DNA): TGTGCCAGCAGCTCTTCGACAGGGGCTGGAAACACCATATATTTT.

This clone was recorded only once. The V call is TRBV2, the J call TRBJ1-3; D is perhaps TRBD1 (6 bases). Germline loops: CDR1 SNHLY, CDR2 FYNNEI. The CDR3 covers 16 residues. Trimming cost V 4 bases and J 0 bases, with 13 bases left between them. The CDR3 sequence is CASSATGRGSGNTIYF. CDR3 coding DNA: TGTGCCAGCAGTGCGACAGGCCGGGGCTCTGGAAACACCATATATTTT.

The chain joins TRBV5-1 to TRBJ2-4; D gene ambiguous. Trimming cost V 0 bases and J 6 bases, with 10 bases left between them. Germline V gene lookup returns CDR1 SGHRS and CDR2 YFSETQ. This CDR3 has 14 residues. The CDR3 spells CASSLDPNLNIQYF. The CDR3 bases are TGCGCCAGCAGCTTGGACCCAAACCTAAACATTCAGTACTTC.

The V and J genes are TRBV27 and TRBJ2-3, with D possibly TRBD2 on 7 matching bases. The germline V gene encodes CDR1 MNHEY and CDR2 SMNVEV (reference sequence). V lost 1 base to trimming and J lost 4 bases, with 12 bases between them. The CDR3 spans 15 residues. CDR3 DNA: TGTGCCAGCAGTTTATGGGGGGGCGCGGCAGATACGCAGTATTTT. Translation gives CASSLWGGAADTQYF.

J is TRBJ2-7 and V is TRBV6-5; 8 nucleotides match TRBD2. V shed 7 bases and J 0 bases; nucleotides not matched to a gene: 8. The CDR3 contains 15 residues. The V gene's germline CDR1 is MNHEY and CDR2 SVGAGI. The CDR3 nucleotides read TGTGCCAGCACCCCGGTTAGCGGGGCCTCCTACGAGCAGTACTTC. Protein product: CASTPVSGASYEQYF.

Points on this clone: Other DNA sequences in this sample translate to the same CDR3. The chain combines TRBV5-1 with TRBJ2-5; D remains unclear. The CDR3 covers 14 residues. Trimming stripped 0 bases from V and 1 base from J, with 7 bases between. Germline V gives CDR1 SGHRS, CDR2 YFSETQ. CDR3 in amino acids: CASSLGSLQETQYF. CDR3 DNA sequence: TGCGCCAGCAGCTTGGGGAGTCTCCAAGAGACCCAGTACTTC.

This chain connects TRBV4-2 to TRBJ2-3; possibly TRBD2 for D (6 bases). The germline gives CDR1 LGHNA, CDR2 YNFKEQ. The V gene lost 5 bases and the J gene lost 2 bases, with 11 bases spanning the gap. The CDR3 runs 14 residues. Here the CDR3 DNA reads TGTGCCAGCAGCTCGGGACTGTTCACAGATACGCAGTATTTT. This encodes CASSSGLFTDTQYF.

This clone was seen only a few times. The V call is TRBV5-1, the J call TRBJ1-1; D uncertain. CDR1 and CDR2 (germline): SGHRS, YFSETQ. The CDR3 loop spans 15 amino acids. V was trimmed by 0 bases and J by 1 base, leaving 10 bases between them. The CDR3: CASSLAQSGNTEAFF. The DNA for the CDR3 is TGCGCCAGCAGCTTGGCCCAGAGCGGGAACACTGAAGCTTTCTTT.

This chain uses TRBV27 with TRBJ2-3; D is perhaps TRBD1 (5 bases). Germline loops: CDR1 MNHEY, CDR2 SMNVEV (reference sequence). Between the trimmed V and J ends, which lost 1 base and 6 bases, there was a span of 14 bases. CDR3 size: 15 residues. DNA for the CDR3: TGTGCCAGCAGTTTATGGGCAGGGCAATGGGATACGCAGTATTTT. Translation gives CASSLWAGQWDTQYF.

The rearrangement links TRBV30 to TRBJ2-7; D call uncertain. Looked up from germline, CDR1 is GTSNPN and CDR2 is SVGIG (reference sequence). Trimming left V 0 bases short and J 9 bases short, with 18 bases between. The CDR3 contains 14 residues. CDR3 DNA: TGTGCCTGGAGTGTACGGGCTGAACCTCGATGGCAGTACTTC. Protein product: CAWSVRAEPRWQYF.